This TCR beta chain was identified in a study of shared clonotypes between healthy human individuals. Recent acute infections and vaccinations were absent in the healthy HIV-negative adult donors. Division of CD4+ cells produced a CD45RA+ naive subset and a CD45RA-negative memory subset. Researchers ran the assay at a deep level. The data were produced by immunoSEQ multiplex PCR, yet TCRdb's version contains in-frame clones alone and is incomplete. This sample has approximately 2.5 million clones, with 85% to 95% found just once. Regarding this clone: Its specificity is not known.

Study results and caveats: In a few donors, about 5% of naive CD4 clonotypes appeared in common.

The V gene's germline CDR1 is MNHEY and CDR2 SMNVEV (reference sequence). CDR3 length: 15 amino acids. V lost 0 bases to trimming and J lost 1 base, with 10 bases between them. The sequence was collected from a man in his late teens or twenties in good health. V and J are TRBV27 and TRBJ2-7; D gene unclear. What was sequenced was naive CD4+ T cells sorted from blood. The subset here: CD45RA+ positively selected. The CDR3 sequence: CASSLSVFRSYEQYF. CDR3 nucleotide sequence: TGTGCCAGCAGTTTATCGGTCTTTAGGTCCTACGAGCAGTACTTC.